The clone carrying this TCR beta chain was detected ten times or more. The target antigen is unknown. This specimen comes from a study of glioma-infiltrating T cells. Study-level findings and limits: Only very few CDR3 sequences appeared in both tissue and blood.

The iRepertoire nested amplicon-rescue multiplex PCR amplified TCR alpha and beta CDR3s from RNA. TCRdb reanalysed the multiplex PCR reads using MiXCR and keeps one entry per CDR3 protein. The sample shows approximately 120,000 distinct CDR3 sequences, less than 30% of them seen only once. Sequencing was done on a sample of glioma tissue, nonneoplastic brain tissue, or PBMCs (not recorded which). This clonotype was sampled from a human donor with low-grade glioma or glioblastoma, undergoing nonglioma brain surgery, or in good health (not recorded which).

CDR3 region: CASGTGGSYNEQFF. The CDR3 DNA is TGTGCCAGCGGAACAGGGGGCTCCTACAATGAGCAGTTCTTC. The rearrangement joins TRBV28 to TRBJ2-1; 8 positions agree with TRBD1. CDR1 is MDHEN and CDR2 is SYDVKM in the germline V gene. The CDR3 sequence is 14 residues long. J was trimmed by 0 bases and V by 8 bases; bases with no gene match: 3.